The following is a TCR beta chain sequence with its context. This sample is part of a study of blood T cell repertoires in COVID-19. Seattle's cohort entered during active infection and was followed longitudinally. In the original processing: Counts of nucleated cells, estimated from reference gene primer amplification, were obtained. Profiling relied on immunoSEQ multiplex PCR, and the TCRdb table lists in-frame clones only, not all of them. For V, J and clone size, that table is used; D and trimming come from the DNA. The top ten clones hold approximately 5.6% of a sample with about 220,000 clones, roughly four fifths of them seen once. Germline V lookup: CDR1 KGHDR, CDR2 SFDVKD. V lost 3 bases to trimming and J lost 4 bases; unmatched junction nucleotides: 12. The length of the CDR3 is 17 residues.

This receptor was taken from a woman aged 70-85 years with COVID-19, enrolled during active disease. The gene calls are TRBV24-1 and TRBJ2-3; 7 bases align to TRBD2. Sequencing used peripheral blood. As DNA, the CDR3 is TGTGCCACCAGTGATACGAGACTAGCACACAGTGCAGATACGCAGTATTTT. It translates to CATSDTRLAHSADTQYF.